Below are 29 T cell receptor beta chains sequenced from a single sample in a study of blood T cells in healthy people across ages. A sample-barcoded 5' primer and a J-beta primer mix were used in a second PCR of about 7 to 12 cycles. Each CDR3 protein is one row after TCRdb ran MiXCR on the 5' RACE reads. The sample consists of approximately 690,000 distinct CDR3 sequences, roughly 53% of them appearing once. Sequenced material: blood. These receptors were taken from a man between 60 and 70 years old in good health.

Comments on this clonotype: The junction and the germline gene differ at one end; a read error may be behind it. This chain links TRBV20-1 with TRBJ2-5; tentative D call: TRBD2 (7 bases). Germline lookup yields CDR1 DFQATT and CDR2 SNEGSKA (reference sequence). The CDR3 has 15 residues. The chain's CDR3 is CSAPPGAGTQETQCF. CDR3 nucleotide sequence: TGCAGTGCCCCTCCCGGAGCGGGGACACAAGAGACCCAGTGCTTC.

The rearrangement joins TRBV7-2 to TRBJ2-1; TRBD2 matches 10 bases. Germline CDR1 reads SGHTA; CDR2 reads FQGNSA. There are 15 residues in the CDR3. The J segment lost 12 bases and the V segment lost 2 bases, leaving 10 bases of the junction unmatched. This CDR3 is CASSLTGTSVRGQFF. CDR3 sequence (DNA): TGTGCCAGCAGCTTAACCGGGACTAGCGTCCGGGGGCAGTTCTTC.

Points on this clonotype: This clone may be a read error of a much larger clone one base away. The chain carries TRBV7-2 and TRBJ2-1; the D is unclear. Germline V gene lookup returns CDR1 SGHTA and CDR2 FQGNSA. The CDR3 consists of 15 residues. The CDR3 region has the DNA TGTGCCAGCAGCTTCGAAGGATTTGTTTACAATAAGCAGTTCTTC. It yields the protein CASSFEGFVYNKQFF.

The CDR3 region has the DNA TGTGCCAGCAGTTACGGAGGACAGGGTTGGGGCAATGAGCAGTTCTTC. The encoded protein is CASSYGGQGWGNEQFF. The chain joins TRBV6-6 to TRBJ2-1; 8 nucleotides match TRBD1. This CDR3 is built from 16 residues. V lost 2 bases and J lost 6; bases outside the gene matches: 9. Germline V lookup: CDR1 MNHNY, CDR2 SVGAGI (reference sequence).

CDR3 nucleotide sequence: TGTGCCAGCAGCCGCGGGGAGCCCTATAGCAATCAGCCCCAGCATTTT. It is translated as CASSRGEPYSNQPQHF. This chain uses TRBV5-5 with TRBJ1-5; D unresolved. V dropped 4 bases and J dropped 0 bases, with 14 bases sitting between them. Germline V gives CDR1 SGHKS, CDR2 YYEKEE (reference sequence). This CDR3 contains 16 residues.

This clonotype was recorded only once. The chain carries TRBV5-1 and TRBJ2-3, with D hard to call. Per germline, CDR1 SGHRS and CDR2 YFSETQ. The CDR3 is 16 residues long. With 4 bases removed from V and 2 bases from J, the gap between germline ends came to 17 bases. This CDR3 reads CASSLGPQAPTDTQYF. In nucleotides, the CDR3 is TGCGCCAGCAGCCTTGGCCCCCAGGCCCCCACAGATACGCAGTATTTT.

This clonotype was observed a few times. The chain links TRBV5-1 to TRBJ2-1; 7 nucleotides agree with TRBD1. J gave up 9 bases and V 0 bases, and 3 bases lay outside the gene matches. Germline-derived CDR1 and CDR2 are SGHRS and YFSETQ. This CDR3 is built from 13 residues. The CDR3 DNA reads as TGCGCCAGCAGCTTGGCACAGGGGTTTGAGCAGTTCTTC. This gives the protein CASSLAQGFEQFF.

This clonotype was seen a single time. CDR3 amino acids: CASSVAPAGIQETQYF. CDR3 nucleotide sequence: TGTGCCAGCAGCGTAGCCCCAGCGGGCATCCAAGAGACCCAGTACTTC. The genes are TRBV9 and TRBJ2-5; possible D gene TRBD2, 6 bases. This CDR3 has 16 amino acids. CDR1 is SGDLS and CDR2 is YYNGEE in the germline V gene. The V and J ends lost 0 bases and 1 base respectively, with 13 bases between them.

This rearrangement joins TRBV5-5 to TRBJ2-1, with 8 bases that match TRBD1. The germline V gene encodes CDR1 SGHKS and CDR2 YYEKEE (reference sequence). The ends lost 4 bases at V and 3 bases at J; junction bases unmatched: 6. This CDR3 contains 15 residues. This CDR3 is CASSAAGTGYNEQFF. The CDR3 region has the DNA TGTGCCAGCAGCGCGGCCGGGACAGGCTACAATGAGCAGTTCTTC.

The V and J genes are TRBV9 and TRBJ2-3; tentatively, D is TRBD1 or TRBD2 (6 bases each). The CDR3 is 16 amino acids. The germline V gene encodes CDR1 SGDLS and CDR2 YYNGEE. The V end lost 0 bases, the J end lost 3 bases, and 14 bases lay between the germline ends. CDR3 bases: TGTGCCAGCAGCGTAGGAATTGGGGGGCGGACAGATACGCAGTATTTT. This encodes CASSVGIGGRTDTQYF.

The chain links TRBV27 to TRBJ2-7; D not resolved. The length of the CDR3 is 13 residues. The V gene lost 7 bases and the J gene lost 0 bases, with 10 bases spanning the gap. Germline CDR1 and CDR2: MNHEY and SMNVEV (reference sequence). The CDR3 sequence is CASKGFNSYEQYF. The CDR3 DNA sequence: TGTGCCAGCAAGGGCTTCAACTCCTACGAGCAGTACTTC.

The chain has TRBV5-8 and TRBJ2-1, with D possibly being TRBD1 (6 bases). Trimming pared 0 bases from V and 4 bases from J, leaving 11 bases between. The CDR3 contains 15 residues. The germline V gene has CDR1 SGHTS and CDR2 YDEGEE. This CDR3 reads CASSLEPGVYNEQFF. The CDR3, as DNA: TGTGCCAGCAGCTTGGAGCCAGGGGTGTACAATGAGCAGTTCTTC.

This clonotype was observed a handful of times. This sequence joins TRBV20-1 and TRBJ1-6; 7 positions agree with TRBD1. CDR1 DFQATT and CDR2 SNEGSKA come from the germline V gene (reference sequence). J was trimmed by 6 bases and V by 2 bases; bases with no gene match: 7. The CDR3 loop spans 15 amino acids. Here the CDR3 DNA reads TGCAGTGCTAGAATCGGGACAGCGACTAATTCACCCCTCCACTTT. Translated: CSARIGTATNSPLHF.

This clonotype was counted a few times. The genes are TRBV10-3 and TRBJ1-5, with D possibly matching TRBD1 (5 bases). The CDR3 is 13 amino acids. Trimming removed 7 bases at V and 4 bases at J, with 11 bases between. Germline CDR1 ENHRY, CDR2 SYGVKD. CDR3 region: CAIKGQPNQPQHF. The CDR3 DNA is TGTGCCATCAAGGGGCAGCCGAATCAGCCCCAGCATTTT.

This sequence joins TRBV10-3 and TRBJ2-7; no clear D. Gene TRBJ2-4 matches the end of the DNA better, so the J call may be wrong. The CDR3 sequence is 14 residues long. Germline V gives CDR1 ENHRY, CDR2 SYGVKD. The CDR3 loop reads CAISESAQENIQYF. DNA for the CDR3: TGTGCCATCAGTGAGTCGGCCCAGGAAAACATTCAGTACTTC.

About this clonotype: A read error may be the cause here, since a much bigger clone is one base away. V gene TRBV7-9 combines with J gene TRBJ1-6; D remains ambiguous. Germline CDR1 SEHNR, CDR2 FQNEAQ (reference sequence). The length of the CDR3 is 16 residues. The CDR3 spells CASSLGDGIDKSPLHF. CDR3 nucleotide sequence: TGTGCCAGCAGCTTAGGTGACGGAATCGATAAGTCACCCCTCCACTTT.

The CDR3 protein is CASSRILAGGSDQQFF. In DNA form, the CDR3 reads TGTGCCAGCAGCCGAATCTTAGCGGGGGGTTCCGATCAGCAGTTCTTC. V usage is TRBV11-2 and J usage is TRBJ2-1; 10 bases map to TRBD2. From germline, CDR1 is SGHAT and CDR2 FQNNGV. The CDR3 covers 16 residues. J lost 11 bases, V lost 5 bases, and 15 bases had no gene match.

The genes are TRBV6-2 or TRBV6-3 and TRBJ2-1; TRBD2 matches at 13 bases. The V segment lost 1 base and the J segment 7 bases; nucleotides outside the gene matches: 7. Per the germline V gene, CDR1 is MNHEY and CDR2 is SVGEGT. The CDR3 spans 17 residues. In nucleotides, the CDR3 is TGTGCCAGCAGTTACTTACTAGCGGGGGGGCCGGAGAATGAGCAGTTCTTC. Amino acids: CASSYLLAGGPENEQFF.

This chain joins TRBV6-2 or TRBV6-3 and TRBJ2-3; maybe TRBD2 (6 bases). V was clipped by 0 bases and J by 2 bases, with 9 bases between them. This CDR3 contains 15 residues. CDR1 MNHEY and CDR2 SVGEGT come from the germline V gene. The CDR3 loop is CASSYSTSSTDTQYF. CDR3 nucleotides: TGTGCCAGCAGTTACTCGACTAGTTCCACAGATACGCAGTATTTT.

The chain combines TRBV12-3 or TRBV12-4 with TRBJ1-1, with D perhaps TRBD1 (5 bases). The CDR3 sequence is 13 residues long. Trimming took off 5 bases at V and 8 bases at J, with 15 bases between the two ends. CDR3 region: CASSPQQAIEAFF. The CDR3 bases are TGTGCCAGCAGTCCCCAACAGGCTATCGAAGCTTTCTTT.

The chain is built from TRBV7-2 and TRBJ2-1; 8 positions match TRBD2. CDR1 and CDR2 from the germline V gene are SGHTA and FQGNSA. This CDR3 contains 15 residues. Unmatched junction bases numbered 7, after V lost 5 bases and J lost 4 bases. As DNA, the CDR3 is TGTGCCAGCAGCCGGACGGGGGGGCCTTACAATGAGCAGTTCTTC. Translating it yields CASSRTGGPYNEQFF.

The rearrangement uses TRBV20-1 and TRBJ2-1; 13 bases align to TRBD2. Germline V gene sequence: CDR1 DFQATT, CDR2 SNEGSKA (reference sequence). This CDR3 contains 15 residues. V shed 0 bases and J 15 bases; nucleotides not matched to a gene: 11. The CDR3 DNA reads TGCAGTGCTAGAGATCTTCGGACTAGCGGGGGCTGGATGTTCTTC. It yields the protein CSARDLRTSGGWMFF.

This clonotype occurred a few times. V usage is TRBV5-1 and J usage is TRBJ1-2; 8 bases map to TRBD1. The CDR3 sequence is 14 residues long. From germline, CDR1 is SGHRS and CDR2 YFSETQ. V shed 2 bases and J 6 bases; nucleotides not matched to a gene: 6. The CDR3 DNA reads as TGCGCCAGCAGCTTAAGCCAGGGGGCAGATGGCTACACCTTC. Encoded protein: CASSLSQGADGYTF.

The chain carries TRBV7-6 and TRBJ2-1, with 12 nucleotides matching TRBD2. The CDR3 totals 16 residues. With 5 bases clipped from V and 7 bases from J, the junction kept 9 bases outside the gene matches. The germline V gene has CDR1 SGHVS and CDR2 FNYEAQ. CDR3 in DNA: TGTGCCAGCAGCAACCTAGCGGGGGGGCAGCGAAATGAGCAGTTCTTC. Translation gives CASSNLAGGQRNEQFF. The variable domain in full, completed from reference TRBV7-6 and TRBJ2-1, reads GAGVSQSPRYKVTKRGQDVALRCDPISGHVSLYWYRQALGQGPEFLTYFNYEAQQDKSGLPNDRFSAERPEGSISTLTIQRTEQRDSAMYRCASSNLAGGQRNEQFFGPGTRLTVL.

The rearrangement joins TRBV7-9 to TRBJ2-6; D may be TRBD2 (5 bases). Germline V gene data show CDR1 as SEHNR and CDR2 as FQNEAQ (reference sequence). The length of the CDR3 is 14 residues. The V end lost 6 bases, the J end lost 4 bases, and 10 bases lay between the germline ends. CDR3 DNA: TGTGCCAGCAGGAGGGAGTCCGGGGCCAACGTCCTGACTTTC. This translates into CASRRESGANVLTF.

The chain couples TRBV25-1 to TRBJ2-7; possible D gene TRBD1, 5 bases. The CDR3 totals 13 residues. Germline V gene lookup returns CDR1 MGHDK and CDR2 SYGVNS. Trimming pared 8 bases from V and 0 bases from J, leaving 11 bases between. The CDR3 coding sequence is TGTGCCAGCGCACACAGGCCCTCCTACGAGCAGTACTTC. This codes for CASAHRPSYEQYF.

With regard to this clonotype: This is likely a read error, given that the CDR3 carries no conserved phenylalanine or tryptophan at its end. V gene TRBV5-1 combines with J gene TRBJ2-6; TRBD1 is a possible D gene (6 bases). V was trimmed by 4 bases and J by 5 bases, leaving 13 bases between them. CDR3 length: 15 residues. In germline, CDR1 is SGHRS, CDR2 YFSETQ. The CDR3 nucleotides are TGCGCCAGCAGCAGGGGGATAGGGAGGGCCAACGTCCTGACTTTA. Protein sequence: CASSRGIGRANVLTL.

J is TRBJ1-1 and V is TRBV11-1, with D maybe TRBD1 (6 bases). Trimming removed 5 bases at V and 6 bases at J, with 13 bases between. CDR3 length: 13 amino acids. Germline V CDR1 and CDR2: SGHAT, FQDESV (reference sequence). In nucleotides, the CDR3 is TGTGCCAGCAGCGCCTACAGGGCTGCTGAAGCTTTCTTT. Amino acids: CASSAYRAAEAFF. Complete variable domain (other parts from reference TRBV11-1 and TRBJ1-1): EAEVAQSPRYKITEKSQAVAFWCDPISGHATLYWYRQILGQGPELLVQFQDESVVDDSQLPKDRFSAERLKGVDSTLKIQPAELGDSAMYLCASSAYRAAEAFFGQGTRLTVV.

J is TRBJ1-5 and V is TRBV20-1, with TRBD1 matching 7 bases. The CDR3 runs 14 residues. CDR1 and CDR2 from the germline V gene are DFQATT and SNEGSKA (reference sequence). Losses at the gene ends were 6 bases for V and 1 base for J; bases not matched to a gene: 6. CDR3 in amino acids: CSAKTGQSNQPQHF. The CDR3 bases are TGCAGTGCCAAAACGGGACAGAGCAATCAGCCCCAGCATTTT.